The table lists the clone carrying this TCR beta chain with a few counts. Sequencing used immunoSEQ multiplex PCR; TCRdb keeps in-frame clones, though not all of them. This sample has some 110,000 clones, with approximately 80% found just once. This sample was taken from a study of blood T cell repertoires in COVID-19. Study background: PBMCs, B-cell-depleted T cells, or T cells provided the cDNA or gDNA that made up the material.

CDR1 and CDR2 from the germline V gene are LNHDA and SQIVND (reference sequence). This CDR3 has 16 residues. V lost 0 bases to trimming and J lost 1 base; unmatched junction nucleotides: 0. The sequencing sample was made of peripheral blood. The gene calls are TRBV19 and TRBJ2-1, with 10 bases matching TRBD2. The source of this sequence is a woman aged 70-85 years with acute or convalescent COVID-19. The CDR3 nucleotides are TGTGCCAGTAGTATAGAACTAGCGGGATCCTACAATGAGCAGTTCTTC. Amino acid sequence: CASSIELAGSYNEQFF.